Listed below are T cell receptor beta chains from one sample, sequenced in a study of blood T cell repertoires in COVID-19. Clones were sequenced by immunoSEQ multiplex PCR, and TCRdb holds only the in-frame ones, with some missing. The sample comprises roughly 52,000 clones, just under 90% of which are singletons, and under 5% rests with the top ten. Sequencing input: peripheral blood. Receptors were obtained from a man aged 50 to 59 with acute or convalescent COVID-19. CDR3s leave out the opening cysteine and the closing phenylalanine or tryptophan.

v_gene	j_gene	CDR3aa
TRBV20-1	TRBJ1-3	SAIRGNTIY
TRBV6-4	TRBJ2-7	ASSDSTSGGPSSYEQY
TRBV5-1	TRBJ2-3	ASSSWTGGKGTDTQY
TRBV30	TRBJ1-4	AWIKDRGEKLF
TRBV6-1	TRBJ1-2	ASSEQRQGLYGYT
TRBV5-6	TRBJ1-2	ASRATGGDYGYT
TRBV5-1	TRBJ2-7	ASSWGLAGGPAYEQY
TRBV29-1	TRBJ2-3	SVSGGLSTDTQY
TRBV28	TRBJ2-7	ASSRAGQVYEQY
TRBV11-2	TRBJ1-6	ASSLLDGDRTPLH
TRBV7-8	TRBJ2-7	ASSSRLEISYEQY
TRBV28	TRBJ1-3	ASSFRGDPRNTIY
TRBV28	TRBJ2-5	ASSFLETQY
TRBV11-2	TRBJ1-6	ASSADSLNSPLH
TRBV6-5	TRBJ1-2	ATRTDANYGYT
TRBV2	TRBJ2-1	ASSETERGGPVYNEQF
TRBV7-2	TRBJ1-5	ASSLAGQGGSVQPQH
TRBV3-1/TRBV3-2	TRBJ1-1	ASLLSHGGNTEAF
TRBV11-3	TRBJ2-1	ASSFGFGEGKGSYNEQF
TRBV9	TRBJ2-2	ASSESTSGSNTGELF
TRBV5-1	TRBJ1-1	ASSSGGSTVEAF
TRBV2	TRBJ1-4	ASSEATRSATNEKLF
TRBV15	TRBJ1-6	ATSRESSRPNSPLH
TRBV7-2	TRBJ2-4	ASSLVGSSGGSIQY